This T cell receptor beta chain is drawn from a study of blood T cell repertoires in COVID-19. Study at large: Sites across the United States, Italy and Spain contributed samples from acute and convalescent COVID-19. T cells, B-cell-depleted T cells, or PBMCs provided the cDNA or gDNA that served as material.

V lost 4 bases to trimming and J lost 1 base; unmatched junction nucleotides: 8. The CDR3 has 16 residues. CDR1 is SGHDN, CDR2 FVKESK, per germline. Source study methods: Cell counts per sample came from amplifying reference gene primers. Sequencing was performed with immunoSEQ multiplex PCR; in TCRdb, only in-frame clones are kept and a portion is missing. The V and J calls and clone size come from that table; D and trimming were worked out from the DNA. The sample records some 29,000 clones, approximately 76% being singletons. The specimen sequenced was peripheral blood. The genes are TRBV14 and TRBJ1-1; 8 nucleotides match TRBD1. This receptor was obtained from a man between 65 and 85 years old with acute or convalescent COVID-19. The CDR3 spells CASSPRPGTGNTEAFF. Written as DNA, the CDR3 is TGTGCCAGCAGCCCGCGCCCAGGGACAGGGAACACTGAAGCTTTCTTT.